This T cell receptor beta chain came from a study of control samples from healthy donors and cancer patients. The V end lost 0 bases, the J end lost 5 bases, and 8 bases lay between the germline ends. The V gene's germline CDR1 is MGHRA and CDR2 YSYEKL. The CDR3 spans 14 residues. This clone was detected a few times. Other DNA sequences in this sample translate to the same CDR3. The protocol was immunoSEQ multiplex PCR, while the TCRdb copy is restricted to in-frame clones and leaves out a portion. The sample lists fewer than 200,000 clones, about 90% seen once, with roughly 1.5% in the top ten. The source is a woman in her 50s in good health. The V gene is TRBV4-1, the J gene TRBJ1-5; no firm D call. The sample consisted of blood. The CDR3 protein is CASSQEGGDQPQHF. The CDR3 nucleotides are TGCGCCAGCAGCCAAGAGGGTGGAGATCAGCCCCAGCATTTT.